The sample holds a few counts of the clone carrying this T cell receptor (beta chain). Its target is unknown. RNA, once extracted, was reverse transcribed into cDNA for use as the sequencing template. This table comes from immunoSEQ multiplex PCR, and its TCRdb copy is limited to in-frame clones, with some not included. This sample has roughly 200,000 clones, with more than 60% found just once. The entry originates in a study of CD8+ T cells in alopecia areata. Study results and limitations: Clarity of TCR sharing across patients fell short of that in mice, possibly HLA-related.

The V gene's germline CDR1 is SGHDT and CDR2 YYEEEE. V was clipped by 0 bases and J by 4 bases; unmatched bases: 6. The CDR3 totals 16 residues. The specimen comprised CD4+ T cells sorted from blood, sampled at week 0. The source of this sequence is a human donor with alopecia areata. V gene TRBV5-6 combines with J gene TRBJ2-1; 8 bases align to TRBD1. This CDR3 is CASSLGQGLVYNEQFF. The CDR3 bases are TGTGCCAGCAGCTTGGGACAGGGGCTAGTATACAATGAGCAGTTCTTC.